The present TCR beta chain was sequenced within a study of control samples from healthy donors and cancer patients. Clones were read by immunoSEQ multiplex PCR, and TCRdb kept only the in-frame ones, dropping some. The sample carries 13,000 or so clones, approximately 77% recorded once. V lost 0 bases and J 4 bases, leaving 3 bases between the germline ends. The germline V gene encodes CDR1 SEHNR and CDR2 FQNEAQ (reference sequence). The CDR3 contains 12 residues. The origin of this receptor is a male donor with melanoma. The sequencing input was formalin-fixed, paraffin-embedded tissue. The chain joins TRBV7-9 to TRBJ2-5; D not resolved. CDR3 nucleotides: TGTGCCAGCAGCTTAGCCCCAGAGACCCAGTACTTC. Translating it yields CASSLAPETQYF.